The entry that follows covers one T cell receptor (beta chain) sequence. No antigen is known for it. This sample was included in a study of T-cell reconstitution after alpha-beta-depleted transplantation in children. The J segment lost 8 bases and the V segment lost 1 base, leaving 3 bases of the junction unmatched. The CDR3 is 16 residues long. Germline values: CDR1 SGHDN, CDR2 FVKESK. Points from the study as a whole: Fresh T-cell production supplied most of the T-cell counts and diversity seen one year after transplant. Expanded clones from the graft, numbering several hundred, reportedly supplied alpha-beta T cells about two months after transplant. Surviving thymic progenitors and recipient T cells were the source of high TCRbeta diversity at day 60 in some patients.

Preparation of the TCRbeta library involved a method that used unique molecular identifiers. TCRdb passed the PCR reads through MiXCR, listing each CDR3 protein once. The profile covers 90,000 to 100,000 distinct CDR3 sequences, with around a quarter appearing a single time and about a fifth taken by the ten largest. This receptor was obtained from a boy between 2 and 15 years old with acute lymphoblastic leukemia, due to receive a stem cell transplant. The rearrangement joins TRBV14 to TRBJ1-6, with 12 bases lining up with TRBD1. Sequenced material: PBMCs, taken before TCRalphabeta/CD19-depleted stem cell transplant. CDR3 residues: CASSQAWDRGHSPLHF. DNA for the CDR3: TGTGCCAGCAGCCAAGCTTGGGACAGGGGGCATTCACCCCTCCACTTT.